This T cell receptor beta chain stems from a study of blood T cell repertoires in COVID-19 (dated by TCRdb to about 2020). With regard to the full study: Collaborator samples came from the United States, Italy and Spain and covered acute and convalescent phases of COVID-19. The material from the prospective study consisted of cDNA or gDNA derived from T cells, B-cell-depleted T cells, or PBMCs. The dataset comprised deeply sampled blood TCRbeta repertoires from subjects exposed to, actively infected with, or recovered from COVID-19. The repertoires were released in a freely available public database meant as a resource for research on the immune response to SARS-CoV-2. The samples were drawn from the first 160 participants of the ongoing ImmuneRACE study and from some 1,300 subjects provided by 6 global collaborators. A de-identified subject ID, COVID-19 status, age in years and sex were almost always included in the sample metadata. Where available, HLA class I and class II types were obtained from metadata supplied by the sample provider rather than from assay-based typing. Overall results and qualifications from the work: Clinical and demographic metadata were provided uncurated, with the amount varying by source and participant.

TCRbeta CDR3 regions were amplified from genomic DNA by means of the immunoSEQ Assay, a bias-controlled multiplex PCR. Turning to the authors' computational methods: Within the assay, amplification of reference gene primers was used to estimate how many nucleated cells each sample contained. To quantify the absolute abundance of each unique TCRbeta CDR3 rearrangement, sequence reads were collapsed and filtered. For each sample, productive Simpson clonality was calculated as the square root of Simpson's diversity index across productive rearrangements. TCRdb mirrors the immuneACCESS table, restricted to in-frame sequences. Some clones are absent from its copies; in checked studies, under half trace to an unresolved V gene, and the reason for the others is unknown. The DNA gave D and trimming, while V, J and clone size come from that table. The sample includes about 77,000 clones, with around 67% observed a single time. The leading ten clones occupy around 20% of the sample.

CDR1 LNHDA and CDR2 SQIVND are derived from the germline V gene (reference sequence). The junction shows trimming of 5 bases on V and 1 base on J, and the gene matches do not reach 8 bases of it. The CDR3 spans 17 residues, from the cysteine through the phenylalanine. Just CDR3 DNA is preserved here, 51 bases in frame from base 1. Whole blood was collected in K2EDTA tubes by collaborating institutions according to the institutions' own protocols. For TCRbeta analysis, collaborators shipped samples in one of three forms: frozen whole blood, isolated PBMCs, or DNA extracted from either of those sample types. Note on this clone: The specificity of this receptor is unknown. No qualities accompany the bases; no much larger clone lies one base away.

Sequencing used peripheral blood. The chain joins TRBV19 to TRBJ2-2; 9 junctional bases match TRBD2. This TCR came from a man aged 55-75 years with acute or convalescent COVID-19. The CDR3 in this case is CASSFPRGRENTGELFF. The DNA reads TGTGCCAGTAGTTTTCCTCGCGGGAGGGAGAACACCGGGGAGCTGTTTTTT.